The 3 T cell receptor beta chains below come from one sample, sequenced in a study of blood T cell repertoires in COVID-19. Some clones are missing from TCRdb's copy, which holds only in-frame ones; the method was immunoSEQ multiplex PCR. The table lists a few hundred thousand clones, 86% of them singletons, with approximately 3.1% in the top ten. Material for sequencing was PBMCs or T cells enriched from blood (not recorded which). These receptors all stem from a woman aged 45 to 65 in a cohort exposed to, infected with or recovered from COVID-19 (not recorded which).

The rearrangement uses TRBV7-2 and TRBJ2-1, with TRBD2 matching over 10 bases. Germline V lookup: CDR1 SGHTA, CDR2 FQGNSA. The CDR3 extends over 15 amino acids. Unmatched junction bases numbered 4, after V lost 7 bases and J lost 1 base. The CDR3 spells CASTLSGGSYNEQFF. The CDR3 DNA reads as TGTGCCAGCACCCTTAGCGGGGGGTCCTACAATGAGCAGTTCTTC.

This chain links TRBV30 with TRBJ1-5; 9 bases line up with TRBD1. The V gene end was trimmed by 7 bases and the J gene end by 4 bases; junction bases not matched to a gene: 5. The CDR3 is made up of 13 amino acids. Per the germline V gene, CDR1 is GTSNPN and CDR2 is SVGIG (reference sequence). CDR3 residues: CALDRGVNQPQHF. CDR3 nucleotide sequence: TGTGCCTTAGACAGGGGGGTTAATCAGCCCCAGCATTTT.

The V and J genes are TRBV9 and TRBJ2-5, with 10 nucleotides matching TRBD1. This CDR3 is built from 16 residues. The germline V gene has CDR1 SGDLS and CDR2 YYNGEE. Trimming removed 0 bases from V and 7 bases from J; junction bases left unmatched: 9. CDR3 in DNA: TGTGCCAGCAGCGTAGGGGGACAGGGGCTACCAGGGACCCAGTACTTC. Protein: CASSVGGQGLPGTQYF. The full variable domain, completed using reference TRBV9 and TRBJ2-5, is DSGVTQTPKHLITATGQRVTLRCSPRSGDLSVYWYQQSLDQGLQFLIQYYNGEERAKGNILERFSAQQFPDLHSELNLSSLELGDSALYFCASSVGGQGLPGTQYFGPGTRLLVL.